The clone carrying this T cell receptor (beta chain) was picked up a small number of times. Its antigen is still unknown. This record comes from a study of T cell responses to AZD1222 COVID-19 vaccine. Study-wide points: Spike-specific TCR breadth and depth went up after people got two AZD1222 doses. Donors were chiefly white British, with a greater number of females, and clonal diversity was perhaps underestimated. Baseline antibody screening turned up just six seropositive AZD1222 recipients.

The CDR3 covers 15 residues. Germline CDR1 reads MNHNY; CDR2 reads SVGAGI (reference sequence). With 8 bases removed from V and 2 bases from J, the gap between germline ends came to 19 bases. Assay used: immunoSEQ multiplex PCR; TCRdb lists only in-frame clones, some missing. The sample has approximately 120,000 clones, over 80% seen once; the top ten hold 6.5% to 9.5%. The chain recombines TRBV6-6 with TRBJ2-7, with D possibly matching TRBD2 (6 bases). The starting material was peripheral blood, obtained on day 0 of AZD1222 vaccination. This TCR came from an adult in good health. CDR3 sequence (DNA): TGTGCCAGCCTCTCGTGGGGGGACGAAGCCTACGAGCAGTACTTC. Encoded protein: CASLSWGDEAYEQYF.